The rows below give T cell receptor beta chains drawn from one sample of a study of T cell changes during pregnancy in multiple sclerosis. Produced via immunoSEQ multiplex PCR; TCRdb's table is partial and in-frame only. This sample has approximately 50,000 clones, with about 94% found just once. Sample: CD4+ T cells from peripheral blood mononuclear cells, taken after pregnancy. These receptors all stem from a female donor with multiple sclerosis, enrolled in a pregnancy study. CDR3s include the opening cysteine and the closing phenylalanine or tryptophan. The D gene is left open where the match is weak. Not all rows give a size; the values are once, few, many and, for expanded clones, a class.

CDR3aa: CASSKRGTGTYEQYF
CDR3nt: TGTGCCAGCAGCAAACGGGGGACAGGGACCTACGAGCAGTACTTC
d_gene: TRBD1
j_gene: TRBJ2-7
v_gene: TRBV9
abundance: NA

CDR3aa: CASSGNRVSGETQYF
CDR3nt: TGTGCCAGCAGCGGAAACAGGGTTTCGGGAGAGACCCAGTACTTC
d_gene: NA
j_gene: TRBJ2-5
v_gene: TRBV11-2
abundance: NA

CDR3aa: CASSFPGQANTGELFF
CDR3nt: TGTGCCAGCAGCTTTCCGGGACAGGCCAACACCGGGGAGCTGTTTTTT
d_gene: TRBD1
j_gene: TRBJ2-2
v_gene: TRBV5-6
abundance: NA

CDR3aa: CASSLDLETQYF
CDR3nt: TGTGCCAGCAGCTTGGATCTAGAGACCCAGTACTTC
d_gene: NA
j_gene: TRBJ2-5
v_gene: TRBV5-6
abundance: NA

CDR3aa: CASSLATGYGYTF
CDR3nt: TGTGCCAGCAGTTTAGCGACAGGCTATGGCTACACCTTC
d_gene: NA
j_gene: TRBJ1-2
v_gene: TRBV27
abundance: NA

CDR3aa: CASSLDRGAYEQYF
CDR3nt: TGTGCCAGCAGCTTAGACAGGGGAGCCTACGAGCAGTACTTC
d_gene: TRBD1
j_gene: TRBJ2-7
v_gene: TRBV7-2
abundance: NA

CDR3aa: CASGAVTYEQYF
CDR3nt: TGTGCCAGCGGGGCAGTAACCTACGAGCAGTACTTC
d_gene: NA
j_gene: TRBJ2-7
v_gene: TRBV6-1
abundance: NA

CDR3aa: CAWKKGGGQYF
CDR3nt: TGTGCCTGGAAGAAAGGCGGGGGCCAGTACTTC
d_gene: TRBD2
j_gene: TRBJ2-5
v_gene: TRBV30
abundance: NA

CDR3aa: CASRNDRISGYTF
CDR3nt: TGTGCCAGTAGAAACGACAGGATCTCCGGCTACACCTTC
d_gene: NA
j_gene: TRBJ1-2
v_gene: TRBV19
abundance: NA

CDR3aa: CASSFGLAGGYNEQFF
CDR3nt: TGTGCCAGCAGCTTTGGACTAGCGGGAGGTTACAATGAGCAGTTCTTC
d_gene: TRBD2
j_gene: TRBJ2-1
v_gene: TRBV5-6
abundance: NA

CDR3aa: CASLGSGARNEQFF
CDR3nt: TGTGCCAGCCTCGGGTCTGGGGCTAGGAATGAGCAGTTCTTC
d_gene: NA
j_gene: TRBJ2-1
v_gene: TRBV18
abundance: NA

CDR3aa: CASSPSPGSHYGYTF
CDR3nt: TGTGCCAGCAGCCCTTCTCCAGGGTCCCACTATGGCTACACCTTC
d_gene: NA
j_gene: TRBJ1-2
v_gene: TRBV9
abundance: few

CDR3aa: CASSPALSSGRFRETQYF
CDR3nt: TGTGCCAGCAGTCCTGCTTTATCTAGCGGGAGGTTTAGAGAGACCCAGTACTTC
d_gene: TRBD2
j_gene: TRBJ2-5
v_gene: TRBV27
abundance: NA

CDR3aa: CASSQDLGSYEQYF
CDR3nt: TGCGCCAGCAGCCAAGACTTAGGGAGCTACGAGCAGTACTTC
d_gene: NA
j_gene: TRBJ2-7
v_gene: TRBV4-3
abundance: NA

CDR3aa: CASQGRVGEQYF
CDR3nt: TGTGCCAGTCAGGGCAGGGTGGGCGAGCAGTACTTC
d_gene: NA
j_gene: TRBJ2-7
v_gene: TRBV19
abundance: many

CDR3aa: CASSQDRVENTEAFF
CDR3nt: TGTGCCAGCAGCCAAGACAGGGTGGAGAACACTGAAGCTTTCTTT
d_gene: NA
j_gene: TRBJ1-1
v_gene: TRBV4-2
abundance: once

CDR3aa: CAGSPYQAGINNGYTF
CDR3nt: TGTGCCGGCAGCCCATATCAAGCGGGAATAAATAATGGCTACACCTTC
d_gene: NA
j_gene: TRBJ1-2
v_gene: TRBV9
abundance: NA

CDR3aa: CASSLERYYEQYF
CDR3nt: TGCGCCAGCAGCTTGGAACGGTACTACGAGCAGTACTTC
d_gene: NA
j_gene: TRBJ2-7
v_gene: TRBV5-1
abundance: NA

CDR3aa: CASSLYPSSGANVLTF
CDR3nt: TGTGCCAGCAGCTTATACCCTAGTTCTGGGGCCAACGTCCTGACTTTC
d_gene: NA
j_gene: TRBJ2-6
v_gene: TRBV7-9
abundance: once

CDR3aa: CAIKGTSANNEQFF
CDR3nt: TGTGCCATCAAAGGGACTAGCGCTAACAATGAGCAGTTCTTC
d_gene: TRBD2
j_gene: TRBJ2-1
v_gene: TRBV10-3
abundance: NA

CDR3aa: CASSDRIDNQPQHF
CDR3nt: TGCGCCAGCAGTGACAGGATTGACAATCAGCCCCAGCATTTT
d_gene: NA
j_gene: TRBJ1-5
v_gene: TRBV10-2
abundance: NA

CDR3aa: CAGTSGANTDTQYF
CDR3nt: TGTGCCGGTACTAGCGGAGCGAACACAGATACGCAGTATTTT
d_gene: TRBD2
j_gene: TRBJ2-3
v_gene: TRBV5-4
abundance: NA

CDR3aa: CASSQGTSLGGPSQPQHF
CDR3nt: TGCGCCAGCAGCCAAGGCACCTCTTTAGGGGGCCCGTCTCAGCCCCAGCATTTT
d_gene: TRBD1
j_gene: TRBJ1-5
v_gene: TRBV4-1
abundance: NA

CDR3aa: CAWSPGQGQYF
CDR3nt: TGTGCCTGGAGTCCGGGACAGGGACAGTATTTT
d_gene: TRBD1
j_gene: TRBJ2-3
v_gene: TRBV30
abundance: NA

CDR3aa: CASSLSGSSSYEQYF
CDR3nt: TGTGCCAGCAGCTTGTCCGGGTCAAGCTCCTACGAGCAGTACTTC
d_gene: NA
j_gene: TRBJ2-7
v_gene: TRBV5-5
abundance: NA

CDR3aa: CASSLTAEARANYGYTF
CDR3nt: TGTGCCAGCAGCTTAACGGCGGAGGCCAGAGCTAACTATGGCTACACCTTC
d_gene: NA
j_gene: TRBJ1-2
v_gene: TRBV7-2
abundance: NA

CDR3aa: CSVGEGAIHYGYTF
CDR3nt: TGCAGCGTTGGTGAGGGGGCGATACACTATGGCTACACCTTC
d_gene: TRBD1
j_gene: TRBJ1-2
v_gene: TRBV29-1
abundance: NA

CDR3aa: CASSLFSYEQYF
CDR3nt: TGTGCCAGCAGTTTATTCTCCTACGAGCAGTACTTC
d_gene: NA
j_gene: TRBJ2-7
v_gene: TRBV6-6
abundance: NA

CDR3aa: CASSLAHRAAGVIGYTF
CDR3nt: TGCGCCAGCAGCTTAGCACACCGGGCCGCAGGGGTTATTGGCTACACCTTC
d_gene: NA
j_gene: TRBJ1-2
v_gene: TRBV5-1
abundance: NA

CDR3aa: CASSPQTGLAKNIQYF
CDR3nt: TGTGCCAGTAGTCCGCAGACAGGGTTGGCCAAAAACATTCAGTACTTC
d_gene: TRBD1
j_gene: TRBJ2-4
v_gene: TRBV19
abundance: NA

CDR3aa: CASSVGGQTYEQYF
CDR3nt: TGTGCCAGCAGCGTAGGCGGGCAGACCTACGAGCAGTACTTC
d_gene: NA
j_gene: TRBJ2-7
v_gene: TRBV9
abundance: NA

CDR3aa: CASSSGQGRETQYF
CDR3nt: TGCGCCAGCAGCTCCGGACAGGGGCGAGAGACCCAGTACTTC
d_gene: TRBD1
j_gene: TRBJ2-5
v_gene: TRBV5-1
abundance: NA

CDR3aa: CASSVVLGDEQYF
CDR3nt: TGTGCCAGCAGCGTGGTTCTCGGAGACGAGCAGTACTTC
d_gene: NA
j_gene: TRBJ2-7
v_gene: TRBV7-9
abundance: NA

CDR3aa: CASPEHQPQHF
CDR3nt: TGTGCCAGTCCAGAACATCAGCCCCAGCATTTT
d_gene: NA
j_gene: TRBJ1-5
v_gene: TRBV27
abundance: NA

CDR3aa: CASSLTSGRGDTQYF
CDR3nt: TGTGCCAGCAGCTTGACTAGCGGGAGGGGAGATACGCAGTATTTT
d_gene: TRBD2
j_gene: TRBJ2-3
v_gene: TRBV5-4
abundance: NA

CDR3aa: CASSLGQGVGETQYF
CDR3nt: TGTGCCAGCAGCTTGGGACAGGGGGTCGGAGAGACCCAGTACTTC
d_gene: TRBD1
j_gene: TRBJ2-5
v_gene: TRBV7-9
abundance: NA

CDR3aa: CASSLGAAGAETQYF
CDR3nt: TGCGCCAGCAGCTTGGGAGCGGCGGGGGCAGAGACCCAGTACTTC
d_gene: NA
j_gene: TRBJ2-5
v_gene: TRBV5-1
abundance: NA

CDR3aa: CASSPGLAVMGRYNEQFF
CDR3nt: TGTGCCAGCAGCCCGGGACTAGCGGTAATGGGGAGATACAATGAGCAGTTCTTC
d_gene: TRBD2
j_gene: TRBJ2-1
v_gene: TRBV7-7
abundance: NA

CDR3aa: CAWNSGAYEQYF
CDR3nt: TGTGCCTGGAATAGCGGGGCCTACGAGCAGTACTTC
d_gene: TRBD2
j_gene: TRBJ2-7
v_gene: TRBV30
abundance: once

CDR3aa: CASSKLAGGPDTQYF
CDR3nt: TGTGCCAGCAGTAAGCTAGCGGGAGGACCAGATACGCAGTATTTT
d_gene: TRBD2
j_gene: TRBJ2-3
v_gene: TRBV7-6
abundance: NA

CDR3aa: CASSSLGGGGGTDTQYF
CDR3nt: TGTGCCAGCAGTTCCCTCGGCGGAGGAGGGGGCACAGATACGCAGTATTTT
d_gene: NA
j_gene: TRBJ2-3
v_gene: TRBV27
abundance: once

CDR3aa: CASSLVPSTDTQYF
CDR3nt: TGCGCCAGCAGCTTGGTCCCTAGCACAGATACGCAGTATTTT
d_gene: NA
j_gene: TRBJ2-3
v_gene: TRBV5-1
abundance: NA

CDR3aa: CASSPRREFEQYF
CDR3nt: TGTGCCAGCTCACCAAGGCGGGAGTTCGAGCAGTACTTC
d_gene: TRBD2
j_gene: TRBJ2-7
v_gene: TRBV18
abundance: once

CDR3aa: CASSLALGLQETQYF
CDR3nt: TGTGCCAGCAGCTTAGCGCTGGGACTTCAAGAGACCCAGTACTTC
d_gene: NA
j_gene: TRBJ2-5
v_gene: TRBV7-2
abundance: NA

CDR3aa: CASNPGQETQYF
CDR3nt: TGTGCCAGCAACCCCGGCCAAGAGACCCAGTACTTC
d_gene: NA
j_gene: TRBJ2-5
v_gene: TRBV2
abundance: NA

CDR3aa: CASSLRSGNQPQHF
CDR3nt: TGTGCCAGCAGTTTACGTTCGGGAAATCAGCCCCAGCATTTT
d_gene: NA
j_gene: TRBJ1-5
v_gene: TRBV6-5
abundance: NA

CDR3aa: CASSYSGATDTQYF
CDR3nt: TGTGCCAGCAGCTATAGCGGGGCCACAGATACGCAGTATTTT
d_gene: TRBD2
j_gene: TRBJ2-3
v_gene: TRBV11-2
abundance: NA

CDR3aa: CASSPRTGVDNQPQHF
CDR3nt: TGTGCCAGCTCACCAAGGACAGGGGTAGACAATCAGCCCCAGCATTTT
d_gene: TRBD1
j_gene: TRBJ1-5
v_gene: TRBV18
abundance: NA

CDR3aa: CASSQRTGDGYTF
CDR3nt: TGCGCCAGCAGCCAGCGAACGGGGGATGGCTACACCTTC
d_gene: NA
j_gene: TRBJ1-2
v_gene: TRBV4-3
abundance: few

CDR3aa: CASSTNPGTGNTEAFF
CDR3nt: TGCGCCAGCAGCACGAACCCCGGGACAGGGAACACTGAAGCTTTCTTT
d_gene: TRBD1
j_gene: TRBJ1-1
v_gene: TRBV5-1
abundance: NA

CDR3aa: CASSLIGTGGYEQYF
CDR3nt: TGTGCCAGCAGCTTAATCGGGACAGGGGGCTACGAGCAGTACTTC
d_gene: TRBD1
j_gene: TRBJ2-7
v_gene: TRBV7-3
abundance: NA

CDR3aa: CASSLDLDRPTEYF
CDR3nt: TGTGCCAGCAGCTTAGATCTAGACAGACCCACCGAGTACTTC
d_gene: NA
j_gene: TRBJ2-7
v_gene: TRBV11-2
abundance: NA

CDR3aa: CASSSTSAFPWEQYF
CDR3nt: TGTGCCAGCAGCTCGACTAGCGCCTTTCCGTGGGAGCAGTACTTC
d_gene: TRBD2
j_gene: TRBJ2-7
v_gene: TRBV28
abundance: NA

CDR3aa: CASSPGLIYNEQFF
CDR3nt: TGCGCCAGCAGCCCCGGACTAATCTACAATGAGCAGTTCTTC
d_gene: NA
j_gene: TRBJ2-1
v_gene: TRBV5-1
abundance: NA

CDR3aa: CASSYRGRNNEQFF
CDR3nt: TGTGCCAGCAGCTATCGGGGGAGGAACAATGAGCAGTTCTTC
d_gene: NA
j_gene: TRBJ2-1
v_gene: TRBV5-6
abundance: NA

CDR3aa: CASSGTGQGGYTF
CDR3nt: TGTGCCAGCAGCGGAACGGGACAGGGCGGCTACACCTTC
d_gene: TRBD1
j_gene: TRBJ1-2
v_gene: TRBV5-5
abundance: NA

CDR3aa: CASSREQGLLREQFF
CDR3nt: TGTGCCAGCAGCCGAGAACAGGGCCTGTTGCGTGAGCAGTTCTTC
d_gene: NA
j_gene: TRBJ2-1
v_gene: TRBV4-2
abundance: NA

CDR3aa: CASSIDSSGYYNEQFF
CDR3nt: TGTGCCAGTAGTATAGATAGTAGCGGGTACTACAATGAGCAGTTCTTC
d_gene: TRBD2
j_gene: TRBJ2-1
v_gene: TRBV19
abundance: NA